The clone carrying this T cell receptor (beta chain) has only one observation. Its antigen is undetermined. The sample is drawn from a study of tumor and adjacent non-tumor tissue in lung cancer. Broader study findings: Tumor tissue had significantly higher TCR diversity than normal lung.

RNA was extracted from bulk tissue without any cell sorting. TCRbeta libraries were built with three rounds of nested PCR, modified from ARM-PCR. MiXCR was run by TCRdb on the multiplex PCR reads, yielding one entry per CDR3 protein. The repertoire includes some 93,000 distinct CDR3 sequences, just over 65% of them detected once, and around 17% sits in the top ten. The trim removed 8 bases at V and 10 bases at J, leaving 6 bases unmatched. This CDR3 comprises 13 residues. The germline V gene encodes CDR1 LNHDA and CDR2 SQIVND (reference sequence). This receptor was taken from a man aged 55 to 70 with non-small cell lung cancer. The sample comprised lung tumor tissue. The chain uses TRBV19 and TRBJ1-6; 9 bases align to TRBD1. CDR3 loop: CASRGTGQSPLHF. The CDR3 bases are TGTGCCAGTCGCGGGACAGGGCAGTCACCCCTCCACTTT.